This entry concerns a single T cell receptor beta chain. The antigen remains undetermined. This record belongs to a study of OX40 agonist ivuxolimab in advanced cancers. Study details: Among those enrolled, mean age was approximately 62 years (range about 20 to 79) and 70% to 85% were male. Points from the study as a whole: On average, a greater number of expanded clones characterised CD8+ T cells relative to CD4+.

Here immunoSEQ multiplex PCR was the method, and the copy in TCRdb shows in-frame clones only, minus some. This sample has some 30,000 clones, with approximately 88% found just once. Looked up from germline, CDR1 is MNHEY and CDR2 is SVGAGI. The CDR3 extends over 13 amino acids. V shed 4 bases and J shed 4 bases, with 8 bases lying between them. Sampling of blood occurred at baseline, cycle 4 day 1, and cycle 7 day 1. The input for sequencing was CD4+ or CD8+ T cells sorted from blood, taken in a trial of the OX40 agonist ivuxolimab. The chain has TRBV6-5 and TRBJ2-1; maybe TRBD1 (6 bases). The TCR was taken from an adult with an advanced solid tumor such as melanoma, head and neck, liver or kidney cancer. Here the CDR3 reads CASSWTVYNEQFF. CDR3 DNA: TGTGCCAGCAGTTGGACAGTGTACAATGAGCAGTTCTTC.